The entry below describes one TCR beta chain. Its antigen remains unidentified. The source of the sample is a study of PD-1 blockade in mismatch repair-deficient tumors. Across the study: Patients had around twelve mismatch repair-deficient cancer types, all previously treated and progressing.

General study findings and limits: Tumor-resident clones, often undetectable pretreatment in blood, expanded then contracted after pembrolizumab.

Three pembrolizumab responders had their TCRs sequenced. Assay used: immunoSEQ multiplex PCR; TCRdb lists only in-frame clones, some missing. The sample has some 48,000 clones, over 70% seen once. CDR3 length equals 15 residues. V was trimmed by 4 bases and J by 2 bases, leaving 15 bases between them. Germline CDR1 and CDR2: SGHAT and FQNNGV. This receptor was identified in an adult with mismatch repair-deficient cancer. The source material was peripheral blood, sampled about 4.5 months after starting pembrolizumab. The chain is built from TRBV11-2 and TRBJ2-7; D might be TRBD1 (6 bases). The CDR3 coding sequence is TGTGCCAGCAGCTCGCTCCGGGACAAAACCTACGAGCAGTACTTC. Amino acid sequence: CASSSLRDKTYEQYF.